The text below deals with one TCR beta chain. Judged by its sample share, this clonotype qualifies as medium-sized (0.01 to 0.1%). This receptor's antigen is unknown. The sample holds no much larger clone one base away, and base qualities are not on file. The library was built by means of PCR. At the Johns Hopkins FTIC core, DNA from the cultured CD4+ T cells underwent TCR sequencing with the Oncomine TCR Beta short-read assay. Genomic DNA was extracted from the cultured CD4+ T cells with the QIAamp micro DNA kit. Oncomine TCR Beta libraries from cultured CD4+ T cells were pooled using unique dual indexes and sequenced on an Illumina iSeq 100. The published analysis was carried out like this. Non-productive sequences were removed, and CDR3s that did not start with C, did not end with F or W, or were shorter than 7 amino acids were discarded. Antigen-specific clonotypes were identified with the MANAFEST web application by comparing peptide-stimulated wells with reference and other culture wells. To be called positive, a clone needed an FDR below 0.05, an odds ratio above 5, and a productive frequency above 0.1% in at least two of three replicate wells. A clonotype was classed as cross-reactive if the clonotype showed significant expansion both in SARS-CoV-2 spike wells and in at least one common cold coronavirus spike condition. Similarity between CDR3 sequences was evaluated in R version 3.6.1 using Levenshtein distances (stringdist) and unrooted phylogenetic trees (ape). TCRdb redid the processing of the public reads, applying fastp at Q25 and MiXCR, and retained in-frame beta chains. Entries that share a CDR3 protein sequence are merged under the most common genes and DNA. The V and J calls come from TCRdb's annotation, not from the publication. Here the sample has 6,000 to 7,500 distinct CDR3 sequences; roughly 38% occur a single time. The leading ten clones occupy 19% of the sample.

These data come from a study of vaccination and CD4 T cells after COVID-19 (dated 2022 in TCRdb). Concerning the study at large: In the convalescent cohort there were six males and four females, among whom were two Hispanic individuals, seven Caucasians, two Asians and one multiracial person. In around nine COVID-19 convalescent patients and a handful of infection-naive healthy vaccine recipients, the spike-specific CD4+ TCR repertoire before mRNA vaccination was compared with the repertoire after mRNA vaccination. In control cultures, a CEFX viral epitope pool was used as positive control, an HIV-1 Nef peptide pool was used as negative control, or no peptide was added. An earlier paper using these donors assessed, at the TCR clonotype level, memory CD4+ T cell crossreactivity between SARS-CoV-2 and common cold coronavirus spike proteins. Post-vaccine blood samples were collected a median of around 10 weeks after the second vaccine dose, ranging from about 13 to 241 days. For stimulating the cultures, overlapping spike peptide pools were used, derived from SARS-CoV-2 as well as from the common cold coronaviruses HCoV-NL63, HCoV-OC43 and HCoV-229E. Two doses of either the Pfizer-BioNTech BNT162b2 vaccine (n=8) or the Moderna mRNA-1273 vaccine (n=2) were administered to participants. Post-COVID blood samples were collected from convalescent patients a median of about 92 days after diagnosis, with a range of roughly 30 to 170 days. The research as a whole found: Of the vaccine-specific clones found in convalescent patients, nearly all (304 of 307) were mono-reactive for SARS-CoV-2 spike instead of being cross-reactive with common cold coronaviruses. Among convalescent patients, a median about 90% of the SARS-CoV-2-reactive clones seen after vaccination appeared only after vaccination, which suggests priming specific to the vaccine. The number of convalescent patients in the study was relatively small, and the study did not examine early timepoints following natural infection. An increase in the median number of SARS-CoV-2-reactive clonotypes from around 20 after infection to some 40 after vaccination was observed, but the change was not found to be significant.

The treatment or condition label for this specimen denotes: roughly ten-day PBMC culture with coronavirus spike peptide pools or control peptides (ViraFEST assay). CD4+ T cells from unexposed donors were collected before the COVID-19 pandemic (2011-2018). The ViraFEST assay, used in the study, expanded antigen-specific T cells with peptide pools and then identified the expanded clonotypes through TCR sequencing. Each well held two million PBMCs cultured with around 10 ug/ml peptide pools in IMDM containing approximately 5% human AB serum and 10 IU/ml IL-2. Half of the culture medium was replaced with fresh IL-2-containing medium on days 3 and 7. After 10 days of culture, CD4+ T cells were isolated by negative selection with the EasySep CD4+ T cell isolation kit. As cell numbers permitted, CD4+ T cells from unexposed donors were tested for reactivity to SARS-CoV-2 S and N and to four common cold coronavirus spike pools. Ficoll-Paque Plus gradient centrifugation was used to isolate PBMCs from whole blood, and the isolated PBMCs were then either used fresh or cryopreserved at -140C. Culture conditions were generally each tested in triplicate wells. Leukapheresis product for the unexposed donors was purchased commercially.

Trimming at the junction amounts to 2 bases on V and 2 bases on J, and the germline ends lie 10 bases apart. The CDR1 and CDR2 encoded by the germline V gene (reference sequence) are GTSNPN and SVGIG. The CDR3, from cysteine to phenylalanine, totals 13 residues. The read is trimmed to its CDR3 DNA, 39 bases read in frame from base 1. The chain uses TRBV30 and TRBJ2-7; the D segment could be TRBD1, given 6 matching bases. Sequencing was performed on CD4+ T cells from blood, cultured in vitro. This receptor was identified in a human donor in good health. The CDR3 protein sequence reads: CAWSLTGPYEQYF. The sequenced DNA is TGTGCCTGGAGTTTGACAGGTCCCTACGAGCAGTACTTC.